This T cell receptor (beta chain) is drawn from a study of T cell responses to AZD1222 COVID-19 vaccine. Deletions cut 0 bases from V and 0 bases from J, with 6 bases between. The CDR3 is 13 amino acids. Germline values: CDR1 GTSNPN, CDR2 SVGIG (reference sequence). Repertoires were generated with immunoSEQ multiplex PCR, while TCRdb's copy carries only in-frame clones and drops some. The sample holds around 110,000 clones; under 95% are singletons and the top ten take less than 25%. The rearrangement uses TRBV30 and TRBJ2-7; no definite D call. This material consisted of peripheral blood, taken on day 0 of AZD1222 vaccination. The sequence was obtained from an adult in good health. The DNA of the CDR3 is TGTGCCTGGAGTGTCGCGGTCTCCTACGAGCAGTACTTC. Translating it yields CAWSVAVSYEQYF.